A selection of T cell receptor beta chains follows, all from one sample in a study of blood T cell repertoires in COVID-19. Libraries were prepared by immunoSEQ multiplex PCR; TCRdb keeps only in-frame clonotypes and omits some of them. Of fewer than 300,000 clones in the sample, roughly 89% were seen once. The sequencing sample was made of peripheral blood. The source is a man aged 25 to 40 with acute or convalescent COVID-19. CDR3s leave out the opening cysteine and the closing phenylalanine or tryptophan.

TRBV4-2 ASSQELAGGEQY
TRBV11-2 ASSAGYGEAF
TRBV2 ASGTSGGPFPGETQY
TRBV6-1 ASSQNQPQH
TRBV5-1 ASSLRTGGASGNTIY
TRBV5-3 ARSLGQANEQF
TRBV5-1 ASSLLASQETQY
TRBV2 ASSAGTGRGNTEAF
TRBV3-1/TRBV3-2 ASSPRQLVNEKLF
TRBV12-3/TRBV12-4 ASSPLADTQY
TRBV30 ASTPWRNRVYWTDTQY
TRBV27 ASSFLIAGQGDTGELF
TRBV7-9 ASRTGEYEQY
TRBV30 AWSVRMRPLH
TRBV7-9 ASSSPQRNYEQY
TRBV7-8 ASSRDRVGSEKLF
TRBV6-5 ASSTGGGEAF
TRBV27 ASSPRLAGNNEQF